This is a list of T cell receptor beta chains from one sample in a study of blood T cell repertoires in COVID-19. TCRdb's table, derived via immunoSEQ multiplex PCR, lists solely in-frame clones and lacks some. In the table there are over 150,000 clones, approximately 73% of which are singletons. Material: peripheral blood. These receptors were taken from a woman of 80 years or more with acute or convalescent COVID-19. Each CDR3 is given with its conserved first and last residue. A D gene is named only where the DNA matches it firmly. Expanded clones are given a class, and other clones once, few, many or no size at all.

J gene | V gene | D gene | clone size | CDR3 protein | CDR3 DNA
TRBJ1-5 | TRBV14 | - | - | CASSQYSNQPQHF | TGTGCCAGCAGCCAATATAGCAATCAGCCCCAGCATTTT
TRBJ2-7 | TRBV5-6 | - | many | CASSLVGRQDYEQYF | TGTGCCAGCAGCTTGGTGGGGCGGCAAGATTACGAGCAGTACTTC
TRBJ1-5 | TRBV6-2/TRBV6-3 | - | - | CASSYQGKYSNQPQHF | TGTGCCAGCAGTTACCAGGGGAAATATAGCAATCAGCCCCAGCATTTT
TRBJ2-1 | TRBV5-4 | - | - | CASSLAREPYNEQFF | TGTGCCAGCAGCTTGGCCAGGGAACCCTACAATGAGCAGTTCTTC
TRBJ1-1 | TRBV29-1 | - | - | CSAGDNPNTEAFF | TGCAGCGCCGGGGACAACCCGAACACTGAAGCTTTCTTT
TRBJ2-1 | TRBV11-2 | - | - | CASSSDRFNEQFF | TGTGCCAGCAGCTCGGACAGATTTAATGAGCAGTTCTTC
TRBJ2-1 | TRBV29-1 | - | - | CSVDKVASNEQFF | TGCAGCGTTGATAAGGTAGCGTCCAATGAGCAGTTCTTC
TRBJ1-5 | TRBV2 | TRBD1 | few | CASSGQGARQPQHF | TGTGCCAGCAGTGGACAGGGGGCGAGACAGCCCCAGCATTTT
TRBJ1-5 | TRBV5-8 | - | - | CASSFGQSNQPQHF | TGTGCCAGCAGCTTCGGACAGAGCAATCAGCCCCAGCATTTT
TRBJ2-1 | TRBV7-3 | TRBD2 | - | CASSPRTSGANEQFF | TGTGCCAGCAGCCCTCGGACTAGCGGGGCCAATGAGCAGTTCTTC
TRBJ2-1 | TRBV7-6 | TRBD1 | - | CASSLKGQRNNEQFF | TGTGCCAGCAGCCTCAAGGGACAGCGCAACAATGAGCAGTTCTTC
TRBJ1-3 | TRBV18 | - | - | CASSPSLGGSGNTIYF | TGTGCCAGCTCACCTTCGCTGGGAGGTTCTGGAAACACCATATATTTT
TRBJ1-1 | TRBV5-1 | - | - | CASSLEMNTEAFF | TGCGCCAGCAGTCTCGAGATGAACACTGAAGCTTTCTTT
TRBJ1-2 | TRBV5-4 | - | - | CASSLGAGLSGYTF | TGTGCCAGCAGCTTGGGGGCAGGGCTGTCTGGCTACACCTTC
TRBJ2-5 | TRBV6-5 | - | - | CASSRDPGKTQYF | TGTGCCAGCAGCCGCGACCCGGGGAAGACCCAGTACTTC
TRBJ2-1 | TRBV4-2 | - | - | CASSQDILVGNEQFF | TGTGCCAGCAGCCAAGATATCCTAGTGGGCAATGAGCAGTTCTTC
TRBJ2-5 | TRBV2 | TRBD2 | - | CASRPTSGGGTQYF | TGTGCCAGCAGACCGACTAGCGGGGGGGGTACCCAGTACTTC
TRBJ1-2 | TRBV7-9 | TRBD1 | - | CASSLETGFGYTF | TGTGCCAGCAGCTTAGAGACAGGGTTTGGCTACACCTTC
TRBJ2-7 | TRBV27 | - | few | CASAAIPLYEQYF | TGTGCCAGCGCTGCTATCCCCCTCTACGAGCAGTACTTC
TRBJ2-1 | TRBV29-1 | TRBD1 | - | CSVGGQIYNEQFF | TGCAGCGTTGGGGGACAGATATACAATGAGCAGTTCTTC